These T cell receptor beta chains were read from a single sample in a study of blood T cell repertoires in COVID-19. The assay was immunoSEQ multiplex PCR, and TCRdb's table has in-frame clones only and misses some. The sample records under 300,000 clones, 70% to 85% being singletons. The material sequenced was peripheral blood. The source of these receptors is a woman older than 75 with active or convalescent COVID-19. CDR3s include the opening cysteine and the closing phenylalanine or tryptophan. D genes are given only for firm matches. The size of a clone is reported for some rows only, either as once, few or many, or as a class for expanded clones.

v_call: TRBV6-6
clone_size: NA
j_call: TRBJ2-1
d_call: TRBD1
cdr3_length: 16
cdr3_nt: TGTGCCAGCAGGGGCGTAGCGGACAGGGCTTACAATGAGCAGTTCTTC
cdr3_aa: CASRGVADRAYNEQFF

v_call: TRBV18
clone_size: once
j_call: TRBJ2-7
d_call: NA
cdr3_length: 13
cdr3_nt: TGTGCCAGCTCACCACCGAACAACTACGAGCAGTACTTC
cdr3_aa: CASSPPNNYEQYF

v_call: TRBV29-1
clone_size: NA
j_call: TRBJ1-5
d_call: NA
cdr3_length: 13
cdr3_nt: TGCAGCGTTGAACTGGGGCCGAATCAGCCCCAGCATTTT
cdr3_aa: CSVELGPNQPQHF

v_call: TRBV28
clone_size: NA
j_call: TRBJ2-7
d_call: NA
cdr3_length: 15
cdr3_nt: TGTGCCAGCAGTTTCGAAACAGGGAGCTCCTACGAGCAGTACTTC
cdr3_aa: CASSFETGSSYEQYF

v_call: TRBV18
clone_size: once
j_call: TRBJ2-1
d_call: TRBD2
cdr3_length: 16
cdr3_nt: TGTGCCAGCTCACCTCGTATGGGTAGCGGGTTAAATGAGCAGTTCTTC
cdr3_aa: CASSPRMGSGLNEQFF

v_call: TRBV2
clone_size: NA
j_call: TRBJ2-1
d_call: TRBD2
cdr3_length: 19
cdr3_nt: TGTGCCAGCAACGAGGCGTCCCGGGATAGCGGGAGGGCCTACAATGAGCAGTTCTTC
cdr3_aa: CASNEASRDSGRAYNEQFF

v_call: TRBV11-3
clone_size: once
j_call: TRBJ2-1
d_call: TRBD2
cdr3_length: 17
cdr3_nt: TGTGCCAGCTCCCCCACACCCTTTAGCGGGTCCTACAATGAGCAGTTCTTC
cdr3_aa: CASSPTPFSGSYNEQFF

v_call: TRBV9
clone_size: NA
j_call: TRBJ1-2
d_call: NA
cdr3_length: 17
cdr3_nt: TGTGCCAGCAGGTTGGGACGGATTCAATGGGGAGGCTATGGCTACACCTTC
cdr3_aa: CASRLGRIQWGGYGYTF

v_call: TRBV4-1
clone_size: once
j_call: TRBJ2-2
d_call: NA
cdr3_length: 15
cdr3_nt: TGCGCCAGCAGCCCTACCGGGATTGCCACCGGGGAGCTGTTTTTT
cdr3_aa: CASSPTGIATGELFF

v_call: TRBV15
clone_size: NA
j_call: TRBJ1-2
d_call: NA
cdr3_length: 14
cdr3_nt: TGTGCCACCAGCAGAGTTACAGTAAACTATGGCTACACCTTC
cdr3_aa: CATSRVTVNYGYTF

v_call: TRBV7-9
clone_size: NA
j_call: TRBJ2-5
d_call: TRBD1
cdr3_length: 14
cdr3_nt: TGTGCCAGCAGCTCACAGGGGCCCCAAGAGACCCAGTACTTC
cdr3_aa: CASSSQGPQETQYF

v_call: TRBV12-3/TRBV12-4
clone_size: NA
j_call: TRBJ1-4
d_call: NA
cdr3_length: 13
cdr3_nt: TGTGCCAGCAGTTCATCGGCGGGGGAAAAACTGTTTTTT
cdr3_aa: CASSSSAGEKLFF

v_call: TRBV29-1
clone_size: NA
j_call: TRBJ2-1
d_call: TRBD1
cdr3_length: 16
cdr3_nt: TGCAGCGTTGTCGAGTATTCGGGACAGGGGTACAATGAGCAGTTCTTC
cdr3_aa: CSVVEYSGQGYNEQFF

v_call: TRBV5-4
clone_size: NA
j_call: TRBJ1-1
d_call: NA
cdr3_length: 15
cdr3_nt: TGTGCCAGCAGCTTGGCCTCTAGACCCGACACTGAAGCTTTCTTT
cdr3_aa: CASSLASRPDTEAFF

v_call: TRBV7-9
clone_size: NA
j_call: TRBJ2-5
d_call: TRBD1
cdr3_length: 15
cdr3_nt: TGTGCCAGCAGCTTAGCGGAAACAGGGGGAGAGACCCAGTACTTC
cdr3_aa: CASSLAETGGETQYF

v_call: TRBV5-4
clone_size: NA
j_call: TRBJ1-2
d_call: TRBD1
cdr3_length: 14
cdr3_nt: TGTGCCAGCAGCTTGGAACAGGGGGCCTTAGGCTACACCTTC
cdr3_aa: CASSLEQGALGYTF

v_call: TRBV2
clone_size: NA
j_call: TRBJ2-1
d_call: NA
cdr3_length: 13
cdr3_nt: TGTGCCAGCGTTCTCGGGGTTTACAATGAGCAGTTCTTC
cdr3_aa: CASVLGVYNEQFF

v_call: TRBV5-1
clone_size: NA
j_call: TRBJ1-4
d_call: NA
cdr3_length: 13
cdr3_nt: TGCGCCAGCAGCTTAGCCGTGGATGAAAAACTGTTTTTT
cdr3_aa: CASSLAVDEKLFF

v_call: TRBV19
clone_size: NA
j_call: TRBJ1-3
d_call: NA
cdr3_length: 14
cdr3_nt: TGTGCCAGTAGTATCGGGGAAGGTAGTTACACCATATATTTT
cdr3_aa: CASSIGEGSYTIYF

v_call: TRBV5-1
clone_size: NA
j_call: TRBJ2-7
d_call: TRBD1
cdr3_length: 14
cdr3_nt: TGCGCCAGCAAGGGGACAGGGGGCTCCTACGAGCAGTACTTC
cdr3_aa: CASKGTGGSYEQYF

v_call: TRBV4-2
clone_size: NA
j_call: TRBJ1-2
d_call: NA
cdr3_length: 15
cdr3_nt: TGTGCCAGCAGCCAAGTCTCAGGGGTTGCGCATGGCTACACCTTC
cdr3_aa: CASSQVSGVAHGYTF

v_call: TRBV3-1/TRBV3-2
clone_size: NA
j_call: TRBJ2-7
d_call: NA
cdr3_length: 16
cdr3_nt: TGTGCCAGCAGCCAAGTAGCAGGGGGGCCTAACTACGAGCAGTACTTC
cdr3_aa: CASSQVAGGPNYEQYF

v_call: TRBV10-1
clone_size: NA
j_call: TRBJ1-4
d_call: NA
cdr3_length: 13
cdr3_nt: TGCGCCAGCAGTGGCTCCCGGGGTGAAAAACTGTTTTTT
cdr3_aa: CASSGSRGEKLFF

v_call: TRBV19
clone_size: NA
j_call: TRBJ2-7
d_call: TRBD2
cdr3_length: 13
cdr3_nt: TGTGCCACCACCCCGGGAGGGAACGAACGGCAGTACTTC
cdr3_aa: CATTPGGNERQYF

v_call: TRBV2
clone_size: NA
j_call: TRBJ1-6
d_call: NA
cdr3_length: 13
cdr3_nt: TGTGCCAGCACTACAGGAACGAATTCACCCCTCCACTTT
cdr3_aa: CASTTGTNSPLHF

v_call: TRBV15
clone_size: NA
j_call: TRBJ1-2
d_call: NA
cdr3_length: 15
cdr3_nt: TGTGCCACCAGCAGAGATCCGGCAGGTATCAATGGCTACACCTTC
cdr3_aa: CATSRDPAGINGYTF